The source of this T cell receptor (beta chain) is a study of T cell changes during pregnancy in multiple sclerosis (dated by TCRdb to between 2018 and 2021). For context, the study as a whole: In women with multiple sclerosis, the researchers looked at how the T cell repertoire shifted as pregnancy progressed.

Library preparation was by the immunoSEQ multiplex PCR assay. TCRdb limited this immuneACCESS table to in-frame rearrangements with V and J called. A share of clones is missing; checked studies link under half to unresolved V genes, and the rest is unexplained. This sample holds about 40,000 clones; roughly 94% were observed only once. The ten biggest clones cover 1.5% to 2% of the sample. Points on this clone: Its cognate antigen has yet to be identified. Per-base quality was not reported, and no clone a single base away is much larger than it.

The CDR3 runs 15 amino acids, cysteine and phenylalanine included. Solely the CDR3 DNA is kept, with 45 bases framed from the first base. CDR1 and CDR2 are read off the germline V gene as SQVTM and ANQGSEA. From V the trimming removes 4 bases and from J it removes 1 base, while the gene matches leave 7 bases of the junction unaccounted for. Sequencing used peripheral blood, obtained in the third trimester of pregnancy. The V gene is TRBV29-1 and the J gene is TRBJ2-1; 7 central nucleotides agree with TRBD1. The TCR comes from a female donor with multiple sclerosis, enrolled in a pregnancy study. CDR3 region: CSVGETGSSYNEQFF. The DNA is as follows: TGCAGCGTTGGAGAGACAGGGAGTTCCTACAATGAGCAGTTCTTC.